Below, one TCR beta chain is given with its context. Antigen: not known. This record comes from a study of CD8 T cells in ankylosing spondylitis. V lost 2 bases and J lost 10, with 24 bases in between. Germline CDR1 reads SGHDT; CDR2 reads YYEEEE. The CDR3 has 16 amino acids. MiXCR, applied by TCRdb to the 5' RACE reads, yields one record per CDR3 protein. The sample holds approximately 100,000 distinct CDR3 sequences; about 8.5% are singletons and the top ten take about 9.6%. Study-wide points: Disease-linked clones were reportedly significantly enriched in matched ankylosing spondylitis synovial fluid. A subset of motif variants has previously been described in the synovial fluid and blood of reactive arthritis. Researchers report that disease-linked clones proved CD8+ and relatively rare in peripheral blood.

The sequence was obtained from a male donor with ankylosing spondylitis or in good health (not recorded which). V is TRBV5-6 and J is TRBJ1-2; the D gene is possibly TRBD1 (6 bases). The source material was blood, either unsorted or a sorted T cell fraction (not recorded which). The CDR3 sequence: CASSFSGGHAESAYTF. The DNA of the CDR3 is TGTGCCAGCAGCTTCTCTGGGGGACACGCAGAGAGTGCCTACACCTTC. Drawing the rest from reference TRBV5-6 and TRBJ1-2, the complete variable domain is DAGVTQSPTHLIKTRGQQVTLRCSPKSGHDTVSWYQQALGQGPQFIFQYYEEEERQRGNFPDRFSGHQFPNYSSELNVNALLLGDSALYLCASSFSGGHAESAYTFGSGTRLTVV.